This T cell receptor (beta chain) was recovered during a study of T cells in women clearing cervical HPV infection. Trimming pared 4 bases from V and 4 bases from J, leaving 16 bases between. Germline CDR1 SNHLY, CDR2 FYNNEI. The length of the CDR3 is 15 residues. Generated by immunoSEQ multiplex PCR, the TCRdb table keeps only in-frame clones and is missing some. With about 35,000 clones in the sample, the ten largest clones hold 1.5% to 2%. A note on this clone: The sequenced fragment ends 3 residues before the CDR3 boundary, so the rest is inferred from the germline J gene.

The sequence came from a woman aged 18 to 69 with a cervical HPV16 infection that either progressed to CIN3+ or cleared (not recorded which). This chain uses TRBV2 with TRBJ1-2; perhaps TRBD1 as D (6 bases). The sample was blood buffy coat. CDR3 DNA (partial): TGTGCCAGCAGTGCCAACAGGGCGTCCTTCTATGGC. Translating gives CASSANRASFYG. The whole CDR3 is CASSANRASFYGYTF.